Below, one TCR beta chain is given with its context. Antigen specificity is unknown. The CDR3 loop spans 14 amino acids. V shed 4 bases and J 9 bases; nucleotides not matched to a gene: 9. CDR1 is SGDLS, CDR2 YYNGEE, per germline. Assay used: immunoSEQ multiplex PCR; TCRdb lists only in-frame clones, some missing. The sample consists of about 45,000 clones, roughly nine tenths of them appearing once. This record comes from a study of OX40 agonist ivuxolimab in advanced cancers. Study context: Treatment of patients was with ivuxolimab, an agonistic anti-OX40 (CD134) antibody. Allowance was made for prior anti-PD-1, anti-PD-L1 or anti-CTLA-4 therapy, and 40% had some.

Study-level results: On average, CD8+ T cells showed a greater number of expanded clones than CD4+.

The chain uses TRBV9 and TRBJ1-3; TRBD1 agrees at 8 bases. This clonotype was obtained from an adult with an advanced solid tumor such as melanoma, head and neck, liver or kidney cancer. Material: CD4+ or CD8+ T cells sorted from blood, obtained in a trial of the OX40 agonist ivuxolimab. CDR3 sequence: CASSPGTGGRTIYF. CDR3 DNA sequence: TGTGCCAGCAGCCCCGGGACAGGCGGTCGCACCATATATTTT. Supplemented by reference TRBV9 and TRBJ1-3, the full variable domain reads DSGVTQTPKHLITATGQRVTLRCSPRSGDLSVYWYQQSLDQGLQFLIQYYNGEERAKGNILERFSAQQFPDLHSELNLSSLELGDSALYFCASSPGTGGRTIYFGEGSWLTVV.